One sample yielded the 6 T cell receptor beta chains listed below, sequenced in a study of neurological immune-mediated disorders. TCRdb called the 5' RACE reads again in MiXCR, with one record for every CDR3 protein. The sample holds fewer than 85,000 distinct CDR3 sequences, approximately 4.6% seen once. Time point noted: longitudinal time-point 3. Specimen: PBMCs. The origin of the receptors is a woman aged 60-75 years with multiple sclerosis.

This clonotype has at least ten counts. The rearrangement links TRBV29-1 to TRBJ2-5; no definite D call. The CDR3 sequence is 11 residues long. The germline gives CDR1 SQVTM, CDR2 ANQGSEA. Trimming stripped 3 bases from V and 5 bases from J, with 7 bases between. CDR3 in DNA: TGCAGCGTTGACGCTGGGGAGACCCAGTACTTC. Translation gives CSVDAGETQYF.

This clonotype occurred many times. The genes are TRBV15 and TRBJ1-2; D might be TRBD1 (5 bases). This CDR3 is built from 14 residues. The germline V gene has CDR1 LNHNV and CDR2 YYDKDF (reference sequence). Trimming stripped 3 bases from V and 4 bases from J, with 12 bases between. The CDR3 sequence is CATSSGAEFYGYTF. CDR3 nucleotide sequence: TGTGCCACCAGCAGTGGGGCCGAATTCTATGGCTACACCTTC.

This chain uses TRBV15 with TRBJ1-5, with D possibly TRBD1 on 6 matching bases. The germline V gene encodes CDR1 LNHNV and CDR2 YYDKDF (reference sequence). Trimming pared 5 bases from V and 8 bases from J, leaving 16 bases between. The CDR3 totals 14 residues. The CDR3 bases are TGTGCCACCAGCGACCGGGACAAGGGTAAGCCCCAGCATTTT. Protein product: CATSDRDKGKPQHF.

The V call is TRBV18, the J call TRBJ2-7, with D maybe TRBD1 (6 bases). Germline lookup yields CDR1 KGHSH and CDR2 LQKENI. CDR3 length: 15 amino acids. V lost 5 bases to trimming and J lost 4 bases, with 18 bases between them. The CDR3: CASSTQGLGRYEQYF. CDR3 coding DNA: TGTGCCAGCTCAACACAGGGCCTCGGTCGGTACGAGCAGTACTTC.

This clonotype occurred many times. The rearrangement uses TRBV5-1 and TRBJ2-3, with TRBD2 identical over 7 bases. The V and J ends lost 0 bases and 6 bases, in that order; junction bases with no gene match: 7. This CDR3 region has 15 residues. The V gene's germline CDR1 is SGHRS and CDR2 YFSETQ. CDR3 residues: CASSLAGGRADTQYF. The DNA for the CDR3 is TGCGCCAGCAGCTTGGCGGGAGGCCGAGCGGATACGCAGTATTTT.

The sample holds many counts of this clonotype. This chain connects TRBV5-1 to TRBJ2-1; possible D gene TRBD1, 6 bases. V shed 4 bases and J shed 1 base, with 12 bases lying between them. The CDR3 extends over 15 amino acids. Germline loops: CDR1 SGHRS, CDR2 YFSETQ. The CDR3 loop is CASSPGTQSYNEQFF. The CDR3 nucleotides read TGCGCCAGCAGCCCGGGGACACAGTCCTACAATGAGCAGTTCTTC.